The subject of this entry is one TCR beta chain. iRepertoire HTBI primers and Arm-PCR of CDR3 regions built TCR beta libraries. TCRdb reprocessed the multiplex PCR reads with MiXCR, giving one entry per CDR3 protein. This table holds fewer than 650,000 distinct CDR3 sequences, around 17% found once. These data originate in a study of regulatory T cells in long-lasting Graves disease. Between the trimmed V and J ends, which lost 8 bases and 1 base, there was a span of 15 bases. The CDR3 has 14 amino acids. Germline V gives CDR1 MDHEN, CDR2 SYDVKM. Time point indicated: newly diagnosed GD, antithyroid drugs for less than 3 months. Construction of the TCR library relied on RNA isolated from PBMCs. This same sample was also taken into another study, of T cells in Graves' hyperthyroidism and ophthalmopathy. That investigation notes: The primer set for the first-round RT-PCR of the TCR CDR3 was HTBI. Model-based prediction identified ophthalmopathy a median approximately 6.2 months prior to its onset.

The chain is built from TRBV28 and TRBJ2-7; D not resolved. This TCR was sampled from a woman under 40 with Graves disease. The specimen was peripheral blood mononuclear cells (PBMCs), collected at new diagnosis, from a patient treated with antithyroid drugs. The CDR3 DNA reads as TGTGCCAGCCGGTATCCTGCCGGGTCCTACGAGCAGTACTTC. As protein: CASRYPAGSYEQYF.